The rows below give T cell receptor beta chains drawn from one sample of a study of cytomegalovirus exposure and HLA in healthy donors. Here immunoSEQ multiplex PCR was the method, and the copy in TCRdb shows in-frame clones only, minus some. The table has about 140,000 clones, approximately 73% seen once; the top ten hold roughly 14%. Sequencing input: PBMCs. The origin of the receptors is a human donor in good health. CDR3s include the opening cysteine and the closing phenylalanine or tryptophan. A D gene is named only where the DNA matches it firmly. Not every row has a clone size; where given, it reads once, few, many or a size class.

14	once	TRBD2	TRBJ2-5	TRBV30	CAWSVGGSTETQYF	TGTGCCTGGAGTGTGGGGGGGAGTACGGAGACCCAGTACTTC
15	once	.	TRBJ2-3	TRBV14	CASSPGSGTQDTQYF	TGTGCCAGCAGCCCCGGTAGCGGAACACAAGATACGCAGTATTTT
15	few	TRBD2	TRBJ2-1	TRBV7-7	CASSYGTSGRNEQFF	TGTGCTAGCAGCTACGGGACTAGCGGTCGGAATGAGCAGTTCTTC
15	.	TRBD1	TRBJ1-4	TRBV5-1	CATSTGGSTNEKLFF	TGCGCCACCTCAACAGGGGGCTCAACTAATGAAAAACTGTTTTTT
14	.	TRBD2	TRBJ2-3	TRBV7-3	CASGLAGSTDTQYF	TGTGCCAGCGGACTAGCGGGGTCCACGGATACGCAGTATTTT
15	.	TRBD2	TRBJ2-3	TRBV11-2	CASSLGLAGADTQYF	TGTGCCAGCAGCTTAGGACTAGCGGGAGCAGATACGCAGTATTTT
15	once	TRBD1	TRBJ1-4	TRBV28	CASSTGQGLNEKLFF	TGTGCCAGCTCTACAGGACAGGGATTAAATGAAAAACTGTTTTTT
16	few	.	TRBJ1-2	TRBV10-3	CAISDSWEGSVGGYTF	TGTGCCATCAGTGACTCCTGGGAAGGGAGTGTCGGGGGCTACACCTTC
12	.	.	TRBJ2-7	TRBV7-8	CASSFVRGEQYF	TGTGCCAGCAGCTTCGTGCGTGGCGAGCAGTACTTC
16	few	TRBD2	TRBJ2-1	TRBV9	CASSVAPRTSVNEQFF	TGTGCCAGCAGCGTAGCTCCCAGGACTAGCGTCAATGAGCAGTTCTTC
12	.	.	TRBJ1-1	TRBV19	CASSSPGTEAFF	TGTGCCAGTAGTTCTCCAGGGACTGAAGCTTTCTTT
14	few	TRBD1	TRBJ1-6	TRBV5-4	CASSPDRGSATLHF	TGTGCCAGCAGCCCGGACAGGGGGTCCGCCACCCTCCACTTT
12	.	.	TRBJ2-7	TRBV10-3	CAISPVSYEQYF	TGTGCCATCAGCCCCGTTTCCTACGAGCAGTACTTC
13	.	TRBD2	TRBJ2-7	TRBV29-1	CSVEGGTINEQYF	TGCAGCGTTGAGGGGGGGACTATCAACGAGCAGTACTTC
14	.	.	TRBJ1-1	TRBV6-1	CATRWDYMNTEAFF	TGTGCCACCCGGTGGGACTATATGAACACTGAAGCTTTCTTT
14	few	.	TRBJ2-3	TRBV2	CASSPSGFTDTQYF	TGTGCCAGCAGTCCTTCGGGGTTCACAGATACGCAGTATTTT
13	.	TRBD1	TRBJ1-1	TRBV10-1	CASRDGQGGEAFF	TGCGCCAGCAGAGATGGACAGGGTGGTGAAGCTTTCTTT
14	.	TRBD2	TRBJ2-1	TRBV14	CASTAGVKNNEQFF	TGTGCCAGTACCGCGGGGGTAAAAAACAATGAGCAGTTCTTC
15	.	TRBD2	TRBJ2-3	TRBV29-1	CSSTGTSGYTDTQYF	TGCAGCTCCACCGGGACTAGCGGGTACACAGATACGCAGTATTTT
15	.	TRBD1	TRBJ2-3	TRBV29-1	CSVDGVRGYTDTQYF	TGCAGCGTTGATGGCGTCAGGGGGTACACAGATACGCAGTATTTT
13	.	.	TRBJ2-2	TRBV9	CASSAPRAGELFF	TGTGCCAGCAGCGCCCCCCGGGCCGGGGAGCTGTTTTTT
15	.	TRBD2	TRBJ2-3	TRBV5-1	CASRTGTRGGDTQYF	TGCGCCAGCAGAACCGGGACTAGGGGAGGAGATACGCAGTATTTT
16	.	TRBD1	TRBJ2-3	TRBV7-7	CASSLEPGQGSYTQYF	TGTGCTAGCAGCTTAGAGCCGGGACAGGGGTCTTATACGCAGTATTTT
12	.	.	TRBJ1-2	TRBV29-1	CSVERGSGGYTF	TGCAGCGTTGAAAGGGGCAGCGGGGGCTACACCTTC
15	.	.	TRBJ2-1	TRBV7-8	CASSPTGSYYNEQFF	TGTGCCAGCAGCCCAACAGGTAGTTACTACAATGAGCAGTTCTTC
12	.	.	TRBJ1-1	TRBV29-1	CSVDGRNTEAFF	TGCAGCGTTGATGGTAGGAACACTGAAGCTTTCTTT
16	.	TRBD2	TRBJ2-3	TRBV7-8	CASSLAAGGRGDTQYF	TGTGCCAGCAGCTTAGCGGCGGGGGGCCGGGGAGATACGCAGTATTTT
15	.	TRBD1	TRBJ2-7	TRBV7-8	CASSLRDRAVWEQYF	TGTGCCAGCAGCTTACGGGACAGGGCTGTGTGGGAGCAGTACTTC
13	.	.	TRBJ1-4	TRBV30	CASHRALNEKLFF	TGTGCCTCGCACAGGGCCCTTAATGAAAAACTGTTTTTT
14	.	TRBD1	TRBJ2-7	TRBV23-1	CASRGTDRIYEQYF	TGCGCCAGCAGAGGGACGGACAGGATCTACGAGCAGTACTTC
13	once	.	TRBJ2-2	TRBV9	CASSVAYTGELFF	TGTGCCAGCAGCGTAGCTTACACCGGGGAGCTGTTTTTT
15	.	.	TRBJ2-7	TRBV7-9	CASSLVWAASYEQYF	TGTGCCAGCAGCTTAGTTTGGGCTGCTTCCTACGAGCAGTACTTC
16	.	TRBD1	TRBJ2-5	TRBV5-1	CASSPTRGREWETQYF	TGCGCCAGCAGCCCAACCAGGGGGCGTGAATGGGAGACCCAGTACTTC
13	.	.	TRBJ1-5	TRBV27	CASSLAGTQPQHF	TGTGCCAGCAGTTTAGCGGGTACGCAGCCCCAGCATTTT
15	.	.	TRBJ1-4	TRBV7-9	CASSSYREWEEKLFF	TGTGCCAGCAGCAGCTACAGGGAGTGGGAGGAAAAACTGTTTTTT
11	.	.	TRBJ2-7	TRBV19	CASGRGSEQYF	TGTGCCTCGGGGAGGGGGAGCGAGCAGTACTTC
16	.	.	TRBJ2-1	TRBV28	CASSTPLGSPNNEQFF	TGTGCCAGCAGTACCCCCCTCGGGTCCCCAAACAATGAGCAGTTCTTC
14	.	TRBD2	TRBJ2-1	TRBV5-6	CASSLAAGVGEQFF	TGTGCCAGCAGCCTAGCAGCGGGAGTTGGCGAGCAGTTCTTC
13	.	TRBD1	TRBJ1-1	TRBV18	CASSPTGDTEAFF	TGTGCCAGCTCACCGACAGGGGACACTGAAGCTTTCTTT
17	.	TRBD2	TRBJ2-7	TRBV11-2	CASSLMGLAGVAYEQYF	TGTGCCAGCAGCTTAATGGGACTAGCGGGAGTAGCATACGAGCAGTACTTC
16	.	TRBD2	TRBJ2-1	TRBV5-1	CASSNPGTSGMDGQFF	TGCGCCAGCAGCAACCCCGGGACTAGCGGGATGGATGGGCAGTTCTTC
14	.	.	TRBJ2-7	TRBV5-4	CASSTGRNSYEQYF	TGTGCCAGCAGCACAGGGCGTAACTCCTACGAGCAGTACTTC
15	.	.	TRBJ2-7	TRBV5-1	CASAKDGGSSDEQYF	TGCGCCAGCGCCAAGGATGGGGGGTCTTCTGACGAGCAGTACTTC
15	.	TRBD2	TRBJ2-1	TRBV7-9	CASSRLAGGPNEQFF	TGTGCCAGCAGCCGGCTAGCGGGAGGGCCGAATGAGCAGTTCTTC
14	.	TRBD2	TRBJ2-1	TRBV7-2	CASGNGLAHNEQFF	TGTGCCAGCGGGAATGGACTAGCCCACAATGAGCAGTTCTTC
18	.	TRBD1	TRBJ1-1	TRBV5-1	CASSRTDRIRFMNTEAFF	TGCGCCAGCAGTCGTACGGACAGGATACGTTTCATGAACACTGAAGCTTTCTTT
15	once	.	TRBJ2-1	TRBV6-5	CASRQDNSPYNEQFF	TGTGCCAGCAGGCAAGACAATAGTCCCTACAATGAGCAGTTCTTC
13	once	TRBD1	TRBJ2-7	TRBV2	CASNRQGDNEQYF	TGTGCCAGCAACCGACAGGGTGACAACGAGCAGTACTTC
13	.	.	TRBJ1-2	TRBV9	CASSVDSNYGYTF	TGTGCCAGCAGCGTAGACAGTAACTATGGCTACACCTTC
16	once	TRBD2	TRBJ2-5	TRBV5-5	CASSLLLAGGPETQYF	TGTGCCAGCAGCTTGTTGTTAGCGGGAGGGCCGGAGACCCAGTACTTC
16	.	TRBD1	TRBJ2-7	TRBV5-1	CASSFRPGQGAYEQYF	TGCGCCAGCAGTTTTCGTCCGGGACAGGGGGCCTACGAGCAGTACTTC
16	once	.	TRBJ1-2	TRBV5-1	CASSLDSRFPSYGYTF	TGCGCCAGCAGCTTGGACAGCAGATTCCCCAGCTATGGCTACACCTTC